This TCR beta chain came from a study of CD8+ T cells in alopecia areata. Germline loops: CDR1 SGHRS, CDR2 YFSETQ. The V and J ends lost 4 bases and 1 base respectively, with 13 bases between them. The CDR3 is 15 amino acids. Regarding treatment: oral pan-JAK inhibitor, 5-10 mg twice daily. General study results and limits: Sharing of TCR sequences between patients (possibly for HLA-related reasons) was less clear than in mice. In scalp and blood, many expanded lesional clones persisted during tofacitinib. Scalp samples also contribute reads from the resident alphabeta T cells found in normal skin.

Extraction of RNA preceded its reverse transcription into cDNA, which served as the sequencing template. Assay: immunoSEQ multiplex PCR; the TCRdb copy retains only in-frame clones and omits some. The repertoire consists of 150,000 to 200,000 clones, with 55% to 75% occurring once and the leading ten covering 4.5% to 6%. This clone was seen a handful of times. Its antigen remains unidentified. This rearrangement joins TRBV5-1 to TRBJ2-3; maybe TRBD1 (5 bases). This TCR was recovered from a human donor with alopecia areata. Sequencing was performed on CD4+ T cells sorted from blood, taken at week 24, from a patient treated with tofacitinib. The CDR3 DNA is TGCGCCAGCAGCCTCAGGGTTTTAGGCACAGATACGCAGTATTTT. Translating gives CASSLRVLGTDTQYF.